This entry concerns a single TCR beta chain. The target antigen is unknown. There are 16 residues in the CDR3. Germline CDR1 reads MNHNS; CDR2 reads SASEGT. With V trimmed by 0 bases and J by 4 bases, 8 bases remained unmatched. The sample belongs to a study of cytomegalovirus exposure and HLA in healthy donors. Study-wide results and caveats: Presence/absence analyses treated sequencing depth as roughly uniform across donors. The majority of CMV-associated TCR beta chains were reported as apparently HLA-restricted in a later analysis.

Primers included in the PCR were 60 Vbeta and 13 Jbeta primers. TCRdb's copy holds only in-frame clones and misses some; the assay was immunoSEQ multiplex PCR. The table has roughly 160,000 clones, over 60% seen once. This receptor was identified in a woman aged 25 to 39 in good health and CMV-seronegative. The material sequenced was PBMCs. The J gene is TRBJ2-5, the V gene TRBV6-1; 7 bases line up with TRBD2. The CDR3 loop is CASSEAPGGSGETQYF. The CDR3, as DNA: TGTGCCAGCAGTGAAGCGCCCGGGGGGTCAGGAGAGACCCAGTACTTC.